These 20 T cell receptor beta chains share one sample of origin, sequenced in a study of cytomegalovirus exposure and HLA in healthy donors. PCR used 60 Vbeta primers and 13 Jbeta primers. Assay: immunoSEQ multiplex PCR; the TCRdb copy retains only in-frame clones and omits some. The table lists 150,000 or so clones, about 79% of them singletons. The material sequenced was PBMCs. The receptors stem from a woman between 45 and 65 years old in good health and CMV-seropositive.

The chain recombines TRBV19 with TRBJ1-5, with D perhaps matching TRBD1 (6 bases). In germline, CDR1 is LNHDA, CDR2 SQIVND (reference sequence). The CDR3 has 14 residues. V was shortened by 6 bases and J by 6 bases, with 15 bases between the two germline ends. CDR3 DNA: TGTGCCAGTAGCCACAGGGAGAGGGGTCAGCCCCAGCATTTT. Its translation: CASSHRERGQPQHF.

The chain is built from TRBV2 and TRBJ2-3; D not resolved. The germline V gene has CDR1 SNHLY and CDR2 FYNNEI. The V end lost 3 bases, the J end lost 1 base, and 8 bases lay between the germline ends. The length of the CDR3 is 14 residues. CDR3 sequence reads: CASSDPSGTDTQYF. CDR3 nucleotide sequence: TGTGCCAGCAGTGACCCGAGCGGCACAGATACGCAGTATTTT.

The DNA for the CDR3 is TGTGCCAGCAGTTTCCAGGGGGGAGTAAATTCACCCCTCCACTTT. Protein: CASSFQGGVNSPLHF. The V gene is TRBV6-5, the J gene TRBJ1-6; the match to TRBD1 covers 7 bases. Per the germline V gene, CDR1 is MNHEY and CDR2 is SVGAGI. With V trimmed by 4 bases and J by 7 bases, 7 bases remained unmatched. The CDR3 loop spans 15 amino acids.

This clone has only one observation. The chain has TRBV2 and TRBJ1-5; D not resolved. CDR1 is SNHLY and CDR2 is FYNNEI in the germline V gene. The CDR3 is made up of 13 amino acids. V dropped 4 bases and J dropped 4 bases, with 8 bases sitting between them. The CDR3 sequence is CASSVDINQPQHF. DNA of the CDR3: TGTGCCAGCAGTGTAGACATTAATCAGCCCCAGCATTTT.

The rearrangement links TRBV5-4 to TRBJ2-3, with 8 bases aligning to TRBD2. The germline gives CDR1 SGHNT, CDR2 YYREEE (reference sequence). With 2 bases clipped from V and 1 base from J, the junction kept 9 bases outside the gene matches. This CDR3 is 17 amino acids long. The DNA for the CDR3 is TGTGCCAGCAGCTTTCGGAGCGGGAGAGTCGGCACAGATACGCAGTATTTT. Amino acids: CASSFRSGRVGTDTQYF. Full variable domain (remainder filled in from reference TRBV5-4 and TRBJ2-3): ETGVTQSPTHLIKTRGQQVTLRCSSQSGHNTVSWYQQALGQGPQFIFQYYREEENGRGNFPPRFSGLQFPNYSSELNVNALELDDSALYLCASSFRSGRVGTDTQYFGPGTRLTVL.

The chain employs TRBV11-2 and TRBJ2-1; 8 positions match TRBD2. Germline V gene data show CDR1 as SGHAT and CDR2 as FQNNGV. This CDR3 spans 15 amino acids. Losses at the gene ends were 3 bases for V and 1 base for J; bases not matched to a gene: 2. The CDR3 nucleotides read TGTGCCAGCAGCTTCCGCGGGGGGTCCTACAATGAGCAGTTCTTC. It is translated as CASSFRGGSYNEQFF.

The genes are TRBV2 and TRBJ2-1, with TRBD2 matching over 8 bases. V lost 6 bases, J lost 16 bases, and 14 bases stayed unmatched. Germline V lookup: CDR1 SNHLY, CDR2 FYNNEI. The CDR3 is 13 amino acids. As DNA, the CDR3 is TGTGCCAGCAGGGCCAGCGGGAGCCCTATTTGTTTCTTC. Protein: CASRASGSPICFF.

The chain combines TRBV7-2 with TRBJ1-1; 8 nucleotides match TRBD1. The CDR3 consists of 16 residues. V lost 0 bases and J lost 4; bases outside the gene matches: 7. From germline, CDR1 is SGHTA and CDR2 FQGNSA. CDR3 in amino acids: CASSLARTGFGTEAFF. The CDR3 DNA sequence: TGTGCCAGCAGCTTAGCACGGACAGGGTTCGGCACTGAAGCTTTCTTT.

The V call is TRBV2, the J call TRBJ1-3; D perhaps matches TRBD1 (5 bases). Germline V gene lookup returns CDR1 SNHLY and CDR2 FYNNEI. CDR3 length equals 16 residues. V shed 4 bases and J shed 4 bases, with 17 bases lying between them. CDR3 loop: CASSAEAGRVGNTIYF. The CDR3 DNA reads TGTGCCAGCAGTGCTGAAGCTGGCAGGGTAGGAAACACCATATATTTT.

This chain uses TRBV30 with TRBJ1-2; D gene ambiguous. CDR1 GTSNPN and CDR2 SVGIG come from the germline V gene (reference sequence). V dropped 3 bases and J dropped 3 bases, with 8 bases sitting between them. This CDR3 is built from 12 residues. CDR3 loop: CAWRALHYGYTF. The CDR3 nucleotides are TGTGCCTGGAGGGCCTTACACTATGGCTACACCTTC.

A single count supports this clone. The chain recombines TRBV5-6 with TRBJ1-1; TRBD1 agrees at 8 bases. This CDR3 has 14 amino acids. V was pared by 3 bases and J by 4 bases, with 5 bases of the junction left unmatched. CDR1 and CDR2 from the germline V gene are SGHDT and YYEEEE. The CDR3 DNA reads as TGTGCCAGCAGCTGGGGACAGGCCATCACTGAAGCTTTCTTT. Protein: CASSWGQAITEAFF.

This chain joins TRBV11-2 and TRBJ2-7; D perhaps matches TRBD1 (6 bases). Trimming stripped 6 bases from V and 6 bases from J, with 15 bases between. This CDR3 spans 13 amino acids. Germline assignment: CDR1 SGHAT and CDR2 FQNNGV. DNA for the CDR3: TGTGCCAGCAGACCGGTGGGGGCAGGCGAGCAGTACTTC. It translates to CASRPVGAGEQYF.

This clone was seen a few times. The rearrangement joins TRBV2 to TRBJ1-1; no firm D call. The germline gives CDR1 SNHLY, CDR2 FYNNEI. V was trimmed by 4 bases and J by 2 bases, leaving 29 bases between them. The CDR3 runs to 20 residues. This CDR3 reads CASSAIFLRHALLNNTEAFF. The DNA of the CDR3 is TGTGCCAGCAGTGCCATCTTTTTGAGACACGCACTGCTAAATAACACTGAAGCTTTCTTT. The variable domain in full, completed from reference TRBV2 and TRBJ1-1, reads EPEVTQTPSHQVTQMGQEVILRCVPISNHLYFYWYRQILGQKVEFLVSFYNNEISEKSEIFDDQFSVERPDGSNFTLKIRSTKLEDSAMYFCASSAIFLRHALLNNTEAFFGQGTRLTVV.

There are a few counts of this clone. The J gene is TRBJ1-1, the V gene TRBV30; no firm D call. This CDR3 region has 13 residues. Germline CDR1 reads GTSNPN; CDR2 reads SVGIG (reference sequence). The V end lost 2 bases, the J end lost 1 base, and 8 bases lay between the germline ends. Here the CDR3 reads CAWSPLSNTEAFF. CDR3 sequence (DNA): TGTGCCTGGAGTCCCCTATCGAACACTGAAGCTTTCTTT. Supplemented by reference TRBV30 and TRBJ1-1, the full variable domain reads SQTIHQWPATLVQPVGSPLSLECTVEGTSNPNLYWYRQAAGRGLQLLFYSVGIGQISSEVPQNLSASRPQDRQFILSSKKLLLSDSGFYLCAWSPLSNTEAFFGQGTRLTVV.

The rearrangement joins TRBV28 to TRBJ1-2, with 7 nucleotides matching TRBD1. The CDR3 runs to 12 residues. V lost 6 bases to trimming and J lost 13 bases; unmatched junction nucleotides: 11. CDR1 and CDR2 from the germline V gene are MDHEN and SYDVKM. CDR3 sequence reads: CASRNSGQGGTF. The CDR3 region has the DNA TGTGCCAGCAGGAATAGTGGGCAGGGGGGCACCTTC.

The chain carries TRBV9 and TRBJ2-1; TRBD2 might be the D (5 bases). Trimming stripped 3 bases from V and 6 bases from J, with 19 bases between. The CDR3 loop spans 16 amino acids. CDR1 and CDR2 (germline): SGDLS, YYNGEE. The CDR3 bases are TGTGCCAGCAGCGCGGAAGGGCTAGCCGGACGCAATGAGCAGTTCTTC. Amino acids: CASSAEGLAGRNEQFF.

This rearrangement joins TRBV28 to TRBJ1-2; D is unresolved. The CDR3 totals 15 residues. Germline CDR1 is MDHEN and CDR2 is SYDVKM. V was shortened by 2 bases and J by 5 bases, with 15 bases between the two germline ends. The CDR3 protein is CASSLPALTPYGYTF. For the CDR3, the DNA is TGTGCCAGCAGTTTACCCGCCCTAACGCCTTATGGCTACACCTTC.

The rearrangement uses TRBV7-9 and TRBJ2-5; TRBD1 might be the D (6 bases). V lost 5 bases and J lost 5, with 21 bases in between. Looked up from germline, CDR1 is SEHNR and CDR2 is FQNEAQ (reference sequence). CDR3 length: 16 amino acids. CDR3 sequence: CASSRLQGTLMETQYF. The CDR3 DNA follows: TGTGCCAGCAGCCGCCTACAGGGTACCCTCATGGAGACCCAGTACTTC.

This clone turned up a few times. This chain uses TRBV2 with TRBJ1-1; perhaps TRBD1 as D (5 bases). Germline assignment: CDR1 SNHLY and CDR2 FYNNEI. V was trimmed by 5 bases and J by 4 bases, leaving 14 bases between them. This CDR3 has 14 residues. CDR3 in DNA: TGTGCCAGCAGTCGGAATCTGGGGGGCACTGAAGCTTTCTTT. Translating it yields CASSRNLGGTEAFF.

The chain is built from TRBV5-6 and TRBJ1-2; D remains unclear. The CDR3 runs to 14 residues. The V end lost 3 bases, the J end lost 4 bases, and 13 bases lay between the germline ends. Germline assignment: CDR1 SGHDT and CDR2 YYEEEE. In nucleotides, the CDR3 is TGTGCCAGCAGCTCGGAGGGCGAGGTCTATGGCTACACCTTC. This translates into CASSSEGEVYGYTF. Supplemented by reference TRBV5-6 and TRBJ1-2, the full variable domain reads DAGVTQSPTHLIKTRGQQVTLRCSPKSGHDTVSWYQQALGQGPQFIFQYYEEEERQRGNFPDRFSGHQFPNYSSELNVNALLLGDSALYLCASSSEGEVYGYTFGSGTRLTVV.